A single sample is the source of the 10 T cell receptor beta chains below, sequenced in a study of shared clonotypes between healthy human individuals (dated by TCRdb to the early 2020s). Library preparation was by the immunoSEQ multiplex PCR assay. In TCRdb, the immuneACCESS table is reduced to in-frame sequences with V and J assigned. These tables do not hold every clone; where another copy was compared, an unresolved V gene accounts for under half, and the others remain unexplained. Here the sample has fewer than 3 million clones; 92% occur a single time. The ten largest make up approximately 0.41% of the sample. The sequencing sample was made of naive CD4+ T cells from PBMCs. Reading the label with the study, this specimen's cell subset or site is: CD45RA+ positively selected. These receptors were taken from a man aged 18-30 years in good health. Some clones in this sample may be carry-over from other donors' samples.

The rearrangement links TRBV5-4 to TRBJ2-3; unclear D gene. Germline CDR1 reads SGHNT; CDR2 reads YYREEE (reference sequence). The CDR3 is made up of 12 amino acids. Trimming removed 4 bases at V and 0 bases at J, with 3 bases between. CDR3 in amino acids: CASSVSTDTQYF. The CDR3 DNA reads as TGTGCCAGCAGCGTTAGCACAGATACGCAGTATTTT. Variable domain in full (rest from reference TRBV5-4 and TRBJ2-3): ETGVTQSPTHLIKTRGQQVTLRCSSQSGHNTVSWYQQALGQGPQFIFQYYREEENGRGNFPPRFSGLQFPNYSSELNVNALELDDSALYLCASSVSTDTQYFGPGTRLTVL.

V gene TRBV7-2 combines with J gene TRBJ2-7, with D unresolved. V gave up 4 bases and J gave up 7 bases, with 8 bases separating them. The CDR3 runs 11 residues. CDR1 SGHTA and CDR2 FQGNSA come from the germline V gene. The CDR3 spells CASSSHREQYF. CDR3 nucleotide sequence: TGTGCCAGCAGCTCCCATCGGGAGCAGTACTTC.

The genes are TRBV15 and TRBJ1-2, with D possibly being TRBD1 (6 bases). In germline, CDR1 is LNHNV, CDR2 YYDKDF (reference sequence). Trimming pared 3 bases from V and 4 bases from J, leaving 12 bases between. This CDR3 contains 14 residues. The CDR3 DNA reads TGTGCCACCAGCAGGACAGGAGCCTCCTATGGCTACACCTTC. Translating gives CATSRTGASYGYTF.

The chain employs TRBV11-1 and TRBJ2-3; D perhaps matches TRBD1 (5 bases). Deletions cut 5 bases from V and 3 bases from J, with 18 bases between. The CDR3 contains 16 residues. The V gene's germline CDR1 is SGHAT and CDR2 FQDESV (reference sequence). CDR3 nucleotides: TGTGCCAGCAGCCCAAGGGGCCCCCTCGGGACAGATACGCAGTATTTT. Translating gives CASSPRGPLGTDTQYF.

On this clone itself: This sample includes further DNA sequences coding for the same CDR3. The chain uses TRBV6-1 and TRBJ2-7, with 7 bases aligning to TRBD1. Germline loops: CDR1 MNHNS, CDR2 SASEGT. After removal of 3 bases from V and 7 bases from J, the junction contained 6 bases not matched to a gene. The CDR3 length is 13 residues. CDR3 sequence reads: CASSDLRGREQYF. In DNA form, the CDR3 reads TGTGCCAGCAGTGACCTTAGGGGGCGGGAGCAGTACTTC.

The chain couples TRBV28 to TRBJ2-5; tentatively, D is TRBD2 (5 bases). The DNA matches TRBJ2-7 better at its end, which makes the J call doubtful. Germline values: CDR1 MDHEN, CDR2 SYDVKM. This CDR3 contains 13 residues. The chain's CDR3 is CASTGVGVDEQYF. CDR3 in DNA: TGTGCCAGCACCGGGGTTGGGGTTGACGAGCAGTACTTC.

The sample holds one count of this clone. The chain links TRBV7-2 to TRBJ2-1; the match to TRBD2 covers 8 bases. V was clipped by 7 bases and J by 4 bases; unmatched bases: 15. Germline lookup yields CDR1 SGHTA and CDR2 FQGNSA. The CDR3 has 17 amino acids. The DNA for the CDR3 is TGTGCCAGCAAAAGGGGCGGGATAGCGGGAATGTACAATGAGCAGTTCTTC. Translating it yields CASKRGGIAGMYNEQFF.

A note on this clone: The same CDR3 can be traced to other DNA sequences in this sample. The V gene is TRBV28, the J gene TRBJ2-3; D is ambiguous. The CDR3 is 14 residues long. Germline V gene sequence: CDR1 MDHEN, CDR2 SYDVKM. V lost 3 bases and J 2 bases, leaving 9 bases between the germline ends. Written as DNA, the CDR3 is TGTGCCAGCAGTTTCGGCGGATCCACAGATACGCAGTATTTT. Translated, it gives CASSFGGSTDTQYF.

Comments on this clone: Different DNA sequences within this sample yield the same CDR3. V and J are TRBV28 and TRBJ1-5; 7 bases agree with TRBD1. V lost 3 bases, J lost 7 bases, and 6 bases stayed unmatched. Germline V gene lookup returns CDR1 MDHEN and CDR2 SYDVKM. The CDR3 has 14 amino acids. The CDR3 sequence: CASSFGQVGQPQHF. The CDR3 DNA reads TGTGCCAGCAGTTTCGGACAGGTTGGGCAGCCCCAGCATTTT.

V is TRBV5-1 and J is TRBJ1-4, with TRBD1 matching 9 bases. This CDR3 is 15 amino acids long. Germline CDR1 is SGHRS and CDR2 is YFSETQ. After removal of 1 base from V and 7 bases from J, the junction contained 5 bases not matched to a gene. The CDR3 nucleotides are TGCGCCAGCAGCTTGACGGGGACAGGGACTGAAAAACTGTTTTTT. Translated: CASSLTGTGTEKLFF.